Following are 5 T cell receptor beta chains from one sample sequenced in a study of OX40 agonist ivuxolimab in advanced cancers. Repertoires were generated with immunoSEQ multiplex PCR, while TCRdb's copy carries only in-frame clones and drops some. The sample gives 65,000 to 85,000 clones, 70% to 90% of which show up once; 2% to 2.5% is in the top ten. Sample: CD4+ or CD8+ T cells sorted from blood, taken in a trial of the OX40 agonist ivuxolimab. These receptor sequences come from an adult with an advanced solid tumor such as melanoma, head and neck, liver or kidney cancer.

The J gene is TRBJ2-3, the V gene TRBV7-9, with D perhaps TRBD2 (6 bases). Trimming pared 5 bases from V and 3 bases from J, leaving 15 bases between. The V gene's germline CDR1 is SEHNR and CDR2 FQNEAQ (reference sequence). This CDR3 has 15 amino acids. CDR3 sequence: CASSPPGVRTDTQYF. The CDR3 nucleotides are TGTGCCAGCAGCCCTCCGGGAGTAAGGACAGATACGCAGTATTTT.

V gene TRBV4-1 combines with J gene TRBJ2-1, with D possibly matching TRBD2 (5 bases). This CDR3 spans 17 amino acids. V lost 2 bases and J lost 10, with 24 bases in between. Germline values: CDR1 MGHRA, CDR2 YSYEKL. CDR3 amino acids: CASSQLDLLVAHGEQFF. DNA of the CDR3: TGCGCCAGCAGCCAACTTGACCTACTAGTGGCCCATGGAGAGCAGTTCTTC.

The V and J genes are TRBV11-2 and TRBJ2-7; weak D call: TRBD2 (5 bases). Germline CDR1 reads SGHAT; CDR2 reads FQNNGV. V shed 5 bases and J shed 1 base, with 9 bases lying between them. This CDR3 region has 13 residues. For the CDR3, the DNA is TGTGCCAGCAGCATCTCGGGGTCCTACGAGCAGTACTTC. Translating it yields CASSISGSYEQYF.

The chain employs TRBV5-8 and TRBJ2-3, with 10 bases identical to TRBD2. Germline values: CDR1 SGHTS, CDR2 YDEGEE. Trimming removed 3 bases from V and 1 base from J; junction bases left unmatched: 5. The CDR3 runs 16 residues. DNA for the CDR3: TGTGCCAGCAGCTACGACGGGACTAGCGGCACAGATACGCAGTATTTT. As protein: CASSYDGTSGTDTQYF.

CDR3 region: CAWSPGLESNEQFF. CDR3 sequence (DNA): TGTGCCTGGAGTCCGGGACTAGAGTCGAATGAGCAGTTCTTC. V usage is TRBV30 and J usage is TRBJ2-1; 8 positions match TRBD2. V trimming: 2 bases; J trimming: 7 bases; junction bases outside the gene matches: 7. The CDR3 covers 14 residues. In germline, CDR1 is GTSNPN, CDR2 SVGIG (reference sequence). The variable domain in full, with the rest retrieved from reference TRBV30 and TRBJ2-1, is SQTIHQWPATLVQPVGSPLSLECTVEGTSNPNLYWYRQAAGRGLQLLFYSVGIGQISSEVPQNLSASRPQDRQFILSSKKLLLSDSGFYLCAWSPGLESNEQFFGPGTRLTVL.